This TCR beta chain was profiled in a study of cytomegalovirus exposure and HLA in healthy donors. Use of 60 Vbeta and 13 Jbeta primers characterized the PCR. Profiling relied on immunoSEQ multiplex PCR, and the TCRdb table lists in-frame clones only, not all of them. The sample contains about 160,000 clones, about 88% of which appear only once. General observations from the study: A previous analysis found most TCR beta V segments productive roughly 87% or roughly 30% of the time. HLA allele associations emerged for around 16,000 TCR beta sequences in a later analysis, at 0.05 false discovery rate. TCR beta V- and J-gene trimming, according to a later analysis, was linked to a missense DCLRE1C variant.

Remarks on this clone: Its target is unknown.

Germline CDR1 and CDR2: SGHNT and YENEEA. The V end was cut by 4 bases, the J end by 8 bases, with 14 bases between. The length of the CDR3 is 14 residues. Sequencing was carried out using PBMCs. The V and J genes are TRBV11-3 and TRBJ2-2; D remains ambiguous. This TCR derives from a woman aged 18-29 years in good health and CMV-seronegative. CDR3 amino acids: CASSSPWIGGELFF. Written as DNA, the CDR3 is TGTGCCAGCAGCTCACCATGGATCGGGGGGGAGCTGTTTTTT.